The 15 T cell receptor beta chains listed next were all sequenced from one sample in a study of blood T cell repertoires in COVID-19. TCRdb's copy holds only in-frame clones and misses some; the assay was immunoSEQ multiplex PCR. This sample has roughly 170,000 clones, with around 87% found just once. The sequencing sample was made of peripheral blood. Receptor source: a woman under 30 who had recovered from COVID-19.

V and J are TRBV7-8 and TRBJ1-5; TRBD1 might be the D (6 bases). Trimming took off 5 bases at V and 1 base at J, with 9 bases between the two ends. Germline V CDR1 and CDR2: SGHVS, FQNEAQ. There are 14 residues in the CDR3. The CDR3, as DNA: TGTGCCAGCAGCGGGAGGGGGAGCAATCAGCCCCAGCATTTT. Residues: CASSGRGSNQPQHF. The full variable domain, its missing parts supplied by reference TRBV7-8 and TRBJ1-5, is GAGVSQSPRYKVAKRGQDVALRCDPISGHVSLFWYQQALGQGPEFLTYFQNEAQLDKSGLPSDRFFAERPEGSVSTLKIQRTQQEDSAVYLCASSGRGSNQPQHFGDGTRLSIL.

This clone occurred a few times. The rearrangement uses TRBV11-1 and TRBJ2-2; no clear D gene. This CDR3 is built from 13 residues. Looked up from germline, CDR1 is SGHAT and CDR2 is FQDESV (reference sequence). Trimming took 2 bases from V and 6 from J, leaving 7 bases between them. The CDR3 region is CASSLRGPGELFF. CDR3 bases: TGTGCCAGCAGCTTACGCGGCCCCGGGGAGCTGTTTTTT.

The chain links TRBV7-6 to TRBJ2-2; 9 positions match TRBD2. CDR1 is SGHVS, CDR2 FNYEAQ, per germline. After removal of 5 bases from V and 3 bases from J, the junction contained 4 bases not matched to a gene. This CDR3 has 15 amino acids. The CDR3: CASSRGGADTGELFF. CDR3 nucleotides: TGTGCCAGCAGCCGCGGGGGGGCGGACACCGGGGAGCTGTTTTTT.

The chain uses TRBV18 and TRBJ2-2; 7 bases map to TRBD1. There are 15 residues in the CDR3. V lost 2 bases and J lost 0; bases outside the gene matches: 0. CDR1 KGHSH and CDR2 LQKENI come from the germline V gene. The CDR3 here is CASSPGQANTGELFF. The CDR3 bases are TGTGCCAGCTCACCAGGACAGGCGAACACCGGGGAGCTGTTTTTT.

The gene calls are TRBV6-5 and TRBJ1-2; 8 bases are shared with TRBD1. The CDR3 spans 13 residues. Looked up from germline, CDR1 is MNHEY and CDR2 is SVGAGI. V gave up 5 bases and J gave up 7 bases; unmatched junction bases: 6. CDR3 in amino acids: CASSQTDRAGYTF. The CDR3 DNA follows: TGTGCCAGCAGTCAAACGGACAGGGCTGGCTACACCTTC.

The chain employs TRBV2 and TRBJ1-5; D unresolved. CDR1 and CDR2 from the germline V gene are SNHLY and FYNNEI. The CDR3 is 16 residues long. V lost 2 bases, J lost 1 base, and 12 bases lay in between. The CDR3: CASSEIGWQSNQPQHF. The DNA for the CDR3 is TGTGCCAGCAGTGAAATCGGGTGGCAGAGCAATCAGCCCCAGCATTTT.

The chain is built from TRBV9 and TRBJ2-2; TRBD2 matches 9 bases. The CDR3 runs to 16 residues. In germline, CDR1 is SGDLS, CDR2 YYNGEE. The trim removed 0 bases at V and 6 bases at J, leaving 6 bases unmatched. The chain's CDR3 is CASSVGGLAGSGELFF. DNA of the CDR3: TGTGCCAGCAGCGTAGGGGGGCTAGCGGGATCCGGGGAGCTGTTTTTT.

This sequence joins TRBV19 and TRBJ2-3, with 13 bases aligning to TRBD2. Germline CDR1 and CDR2: LNHDA and SQIVND (reference sequence). The CDR3 is 18 amino acids. V lost 6 bases, J lost 1 base, and 10 bases stayed unmatched. The CDR3 coding sequence is TGTGCCAGTAGCAGAGGACTAGCGGGAGTAGGGGGCACAGATACGCAGTATTTT. It is translated as CASSRGLAGVGGTDTQYF.

As regards this clone: Other DNA sequences in the same sample also yield this CDR3. V and J are TRBV18 and TRBJ1-2; D uncertain. The V end lost 2 bases, the J end lost 0 bases, and 4 bases lay between the germline ends. CDR1 and CDR2 from the germline V gene are KGHSH and LQKENI. The CDR3 is 13 amino acids. CDR3 in amino acids: CASSPDSNYGYTF. As DNA, the CDR3 is TGTGCCAGCTCACCAGACTCTAACTATGGCTACACCTTC.

The V call is TRBV15, the J call TRBJ2-3, with D perhaps TRBD1 (6 bases). This CDR3 spans 16 amino acids. Per the germline V gene, CDR1 is LNHNV and CDR2 is YYDKDF (reference sequence). Trimming pared 2 bases from V and 5 bases from J, leaving 17 bases between. This CDR3 is CATSRQGRPAGDTQYF. For the CDR3, the DNA is TGTGCCACCAGCAGACAGGGGCGACCTGCCGGAGATACGCAGTATTTT.

The chain recombines TRBV7-8 with TRBJ1-6, with D perhaps matching TRBD1 (6 bases). Germline V gene sequence: CDR1 SGHVS, CDR2 FQNEAQ. Trimming stripped 3 bases from V and 8 bases from J, with 14 bases between. The CDR3 is made up of 15 amino acids. CDR3: CASSFLRGGDSPLHF. The CDR3 DNA reads as TGTGCCAGCAGCTTCCTCAGAGGGGGGGATTCACCCCTCCACTTT.

V gene TRBV12-3 or TRBV12-4 combines with J gene TRBJ1-1, with D maybe TRBD1 (5 bases). Deletions cut 3 bases from V and 4 bases from J, with 9 bases between. The CDR3 loop spans 13 amino acids. The CDR3 here is CASSFGGTTEAFF. The CDR3, as DNA: TGTGCCAGCAGTTTTGGGGGGACCACTGAAGCTTTCTTT.

The V call is TRBV7-9, the J call TRBJ1-2; possibly TRBD1 for D (6 bases). Germline V gene data show CDR1 as SEHNR and CDR2 as FQNEAQ (reference sequence). The CDR3 extends over 14 amino acids. V was cut by 5 bases and J by 4 bases, with 14 bases left in between. CDR3 nucleotide sequence: TGTGCCAGCAGCCCCGGACAGAACCTCTATGGCTACACCTTC. This encodes CASSPGQNLYGYTF.

V is TRBV6-5 and J is TRBJ2-2; 7 nucleotides match TRBD2. CDR1 is MNHEY and CDR2 is SVGAGI in the germline V gene. The CDR3 length is 15 residues. J lost 0 bases, V lost 6 bases, and 4 bases had no gene match. The CDR3 is CASRGGTANTGELFF. The DNA of the CDR3 is TGTGCCAGCAGGGGGGGGACCGCGAACACCGGGGAGCTGTTTTTT.

This clone was seen a few times. This chain connects TRBV7-9 to TRBJ1-1, with D possibly TRBD1 on 5 matching bases. Trimming removed 4 bases from V and 0 bases from J, with 12 bases in between. Germline V gene lookup returns CDR1 SEHNR and CDR2 FQNEAQ (reference sequence). The length of the CDR3 is 15 residues. The CDR3 region is CASSSEDTLNTEAFF. The CDR3 DNA is TGTGCCAGCAGCTCAGAGGACACCCTGAACACTGAAGCTTTCTTT.